This T cell receptor (beta chain) was obtained from a study of blood T cells in healthy people across ages. Primers used in a second PCR of about 6 to 12 cycles were a sample-barcoded 5' primer and a J-beta primer mix. Via MiXCR, TCRdb re-called the 5' RACE reads, giving one row per CDR3 protein. This repertoire shows 750,000 to 850,000 distinct CDR3 sequences, more than 20% found once; its top ten account for 3% to 4.5%. Worth noting for this clonotype: A read error may account for a junction end that differs from germline.

Germline V CDR1 and CDR2: LNHDA, SQIVND (reference sequence). This CDR3 spans 11 amino acids. These data are also associated with another study on T cells of mothers and their children.

The chain links TRBV19 to TRBJ2-3; D might be TRBD1 or TRBD2, each matching 5 bases. This TCR derives from a boy younger than 18 in good health. Sequenced material: blood. The CDR3, as DNA: TGTGCCAGTACCGCGGACGGGACGCGGTATTTT. Translation: CASTADGTRYF. Combining the CDR3 with reference TRBV19 and TRBJ2-3 gives the whole variable domain DGGITQSPKYLFRKEGQNVTLSCEQNLNHDAMYWYRQDPGQGLRLIYYSQIVNDFQKGDIAEGYSVSREKKESFPLTVTSAQKNPTAFYLCASTADGTRYFGPGTRLTVL.